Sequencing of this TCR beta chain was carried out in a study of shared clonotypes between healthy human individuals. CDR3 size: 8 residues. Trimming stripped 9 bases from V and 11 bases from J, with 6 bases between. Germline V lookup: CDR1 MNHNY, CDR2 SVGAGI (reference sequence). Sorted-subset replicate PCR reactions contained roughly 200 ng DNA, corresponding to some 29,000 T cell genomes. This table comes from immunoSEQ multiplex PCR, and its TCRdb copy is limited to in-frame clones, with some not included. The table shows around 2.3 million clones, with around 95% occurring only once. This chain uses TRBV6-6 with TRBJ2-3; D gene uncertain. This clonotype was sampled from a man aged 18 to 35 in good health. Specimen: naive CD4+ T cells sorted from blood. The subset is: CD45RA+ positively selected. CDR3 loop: CARKEQYF. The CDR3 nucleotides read TGTGCCAGAAAAGAGCAGTATTTT.